The 18 T cell receptor beta chains in this list originate from one sample, sequenced in a study of human T cells and chemical hapten exposure. TCRdb redid the calling of the RACE reads with MiXCR, one entry per CDR3 protein. Counted here are tens of thousands of distinct CDR3 sequences, roughly a tenth occurring once; the ten biggest clones make up 14% to 15%. The sample's time point: pre-sensitization, week 0. Treatment: therapeutic diphenylcyclopropenone sensitization with weekly scalp DPC. The material was whole blood, obtained in connection with sensitization to the hapten diphenylcyclopropenone (DPC). The receptors come from a woman in her forties with alopecia areata. Some clones in this sample may be carry-over from other donors' samples.

This clonotype came up a few times. The chain links TRBV20-1 to TRBJ1-5, with 9 bases matching TRBD1. Germline lookup yields CDR1 DFQATT and CDR2 SNEGSKA (reference sequence). The CDR3 consists of 14 residues. The trim removed 1 base at V and 4 bases at J, leaving 2 bases unmatched. CDR3 nucleotides: TGCAGTGCTAGAGGGGACAGGGCAAATCAGCCCCAGCATTTT. It encodes CSARGDRANQPQHF.

This clonotype was seen many times. The chain uses TRBV30 and TRBJ2-7; maybe TRBD1 (6 bases). V was clipped by 2 bases and J by 2 bases, with 10 bases between them. The CDR3 consists of 13 residues. Germline V lookup: CDR1 GTSNPN, CDR2 SVGIG (reference sequence). Written as DNA, the CDR3 is TGTGCCTGGAGTATCTACAGGGCCTACGAGCAGTACTTC. It yields the protein CAWSIYRAYEQYF.

The rearrangement links TRBV20-1 to TRBJ1-5; 10 bases align to TRBD1. This CDR3 comprises 13 residues. V dropped 5 bases and J dropped 2; count of bases not matched to a gene: 0. Per the germline V gene, CDR1 is DFQATT and CDR2 is SNEGSKA (reference sequence). The CDR3 sequence: CSAGTGGNQPQHF. CDR3 in DNA: TGCAGTGCTGGGACAGGGGGCAATCAGCCCCAGCATTTT.

This clonotype was seen repeatedly, ten times or more. This chain connects TRBV5-1 to TRBJ2-1; 10 nucleotides match TRBD2. The CDR3 totals 15 residues. Germline V gene data show CDR1 as SGHRS and CDR2 as YFSETQ. J gave up 8 bases and V 3 bases, and 8 bases lay outside the gene matches. CDR3 DNA: TGCGCCAGCAGCTCCTACAGCGGGGGGGTATATGAGCAGTTCTTC. It codes for CASSSYSGGVYEQFF.

This clonotype was counted at least ten times. The J gene is TRBJ2-3, the V gene TRBV4-3; 9 nucleotides line up with TRBD2. The CDR3 runs 17 residues. The V and J ends lost 0 bases and 10 bases, in that order; junction bases with no gene match: 14. CDR1 LGHNA and CDR2 YSLEER come from the germline V gene. The DNA for the CDR3 is TGCGCCAGCAGCCAAGACCTAAAGACTAGCGGAACCGTTTCGCAGTATTTT. Translation gives CASSQDLKTSGTVSQYF.

Ten or more counts support this clonotype. V and J are TRBV5-1 and TRBJ2-1, with a weak D call TRBD1 (6 bases). This CDR3 contains 13 residues. Between the trimmed V and J ends, which lost 2 bases and 6 bases, there was a span of 9 bases. Germline V gives CDR1 SGHRS, CDR2 YFSETQ. This chain's CDR3 is CASSLQGSNEQFF. As DNA, the CDR3 is TGCGCCAGCAGCTTACAGGGTAGCAATGAGCAGTTCTTC.

The rearrangement links TRBV9 to TRBJ2-3, with D hard to call. Trimming removed 0 bases from V and 2 bases from J, with 7 bases in between. The CDR3 totals 14 residues. Germline CDR1 and CDR2: SGDLS and YYNGEE. CDR3 DNA sequence: TGTGCCAGCAGCGTAGGCGGATTCACAGATACGCAGTATTTT. Translating gives CASSVGGFTDTQYF.

This clonotype occurred many times. The V gene is TRBV3-1, the J gene TRBJ2-5, with D possibly called TRBD1 or TRBD2 (5 bases each). V gave up 2 bases and J gave up 5 bases, with 18 bases separating them. Germline CDR1 reads LGHDT; CDR2 reads YNNKEL (reference sequence). The CDR3 contains 16 residues. The CDR3 region is CASSQPIEGRSETQYF. CDR3 DNA sequence: TGTGCCAGCAGCCAACCCATCGAGGGGCGTTCGGAGACCCAGTACTTC.

This clonotype was seen more than once but under ten times. V gene TRBV29-1 combines with J gene TRBJ2-7, with TRBD2 matching 7 bases. With 7 bases clipped from V and 3 bases from J, the junction kept 6 bases outside the gene matches. The CDR3 contains 12 residues. Germline V gene sequence: CDR1 SQVTM, CDR2 ANQGSEA. CDR3 protein: CSAEGEGYEQYF. The CDR3 DNA reads as TGCAGCGCCGAAGGGGAGGGCTACGAGCAGTACTTC.

The CDR3 nucleotides are TGTGCCAGCGGAGACACCCCGGGGGACTATGGCTACACCTTC. Translating gives CASGDTPGDYGYTF. The chain has TRBV6-1 and TRBJ1-2; the D gene is possibly TRBD1 (5 bases). The CDR3 totals 14 residues. Germline assignment: CDR1 MNHNS and CDR2 SASEGT. The V gene lost 8 bases and the J gene lost 3 bases, with 16 bases spanning the gap.

This clonotype was picked up many times. V and J are TRBV4-1 and TRBJ2-1, with D possibly matching TRBD1 (5 bases). Germline V CDR1 and CDR2: MGHRA, YSYEKL. Between the trimmed V and J ends, which lost 1 base and 6 bases, there was a span of 13 bases. The CDR3 loop spans 15 amino acids. In DNA form, the CDR3 reads TGCGCCAGCAGCCAAGCAGGGTTGCCCACCAATGAGCAGTTCTTC. It specifies CASSQAGLPTNEQFF.

Many counts were recorded for this clonotype. The rearrangement links TRBV24-1 to TRBJ2-2; no clear D. V lost 5 bases and J 0 bases, leaving 9 bases between the germline ends. CDR1 and CDR2 from the germline V gene are KGHDR and SFDVKD. The CDR3 loop spans 15 amino acids. In DNA, the CDR3 is TGTGCCACCAGTGCAACGAACGCGAACACCGGGGAGCTGTTTTTT. Amino acid sequence: CATSATNANTGELFF.

This clonotype came up many times. The CDR3 DNA reads TGTGCCTGGAGTCCTGACGGGGGAGGATACGAGCAGTACTTC. This translates into CAWSPDGGGYEQYF. The chain combines TRBV30 with TRBJ2-7; the D gene is possibly TRBD2 (6 bases). V shed 2 bases and J shed 4 bases, with 15 bases lying between them. Germline V gene lookup returns CDR1 GTSNPN and CDR2 SVGIG (reference sequence). CDR3 length: 14 amino acids. The variable domain in full, with the rest retrieved from reference TRBV30 and TRBJ2-7, is SQTIHQWPATLVQPVGSPLSLECTVEGTSNPNLYWYRQAAGRGLQLLFYSVGIGQISSEVPQNLSASRPQDRQFILSSKKLLLSDSGFYLCAWSPDGGGYEQYFGPGTRLTVT.

CDR3 residues: CASSFARGWLNTGELFF. DNA for the CDR3: TGTGCCAGCAGTTTTGCCAGGGGTTGGCTCAACACCGGGGAGCTGTTTTTT. The rearrangement links TRBV12-3 or TRBV12-4 to TRBJ2-2; D is possibly TRBD1 (6 bases). CDR3 length: 17 residues. V was trimmed by 3 bases and J by 2 bases, leaving 16 bases between them.

V usage is TRBV4-1 and J usage is TRBJ2-1, with 9 bases that match TRBD2. With V trimmed by 4 bases and J by 9 bases, 10 bases remained unmatched. The CDR3 has 15 amino acids. Germline values: CDR1 MGHRA, CDR2 YSYEKL. CDR3 sequence reads: CASSLMAGGAAEQFF. The CDR3 bases are TGCGCCAGCAGCCTAATGGCGGGGGGGGCCGCTGAGCAGTTCTTC.

V usage is TRBV3-1 and J usage is TRBJ1-1; TRBD1 matches 8 bases. V lost 4 bases, J lost 11 bases, and 9 bases stayed unmatched. Germline CDR1 is LGHDT and CDR2 is YNNKEL (reference sequence). This CDR3 is 13 amino acids long. As DNA, the CDR3 is TGTGCCAGCAGCCCCGGGACAGGCCTCCGCGCTTTCTTT. This sequence encodes CASSPGTGLRAFF.

At least ten counts were recorded for this clonotype. This sequence joins TRBV5-8 and TRBJ2-2, with TRBD1 identical over 9 bases. The germline V gene has CDR1 SGHTS and CDR2 YDEGEE. This CDR3 is 15 amino acids long. The V and J ends lost 2 bases and 4 bases, in that order; junction bases with no gene match: 3. In nucleotides, the CDR3 is TGTGCCAGCAGCTTCGAGACAGGGGGCACCGGGGAGCTGTTTTTT. Amino acids: CASSFETGGTGELFF.

This sequence joins TRBV6-2 or TRBV6-3 and TRBJ2-1; 7 bases agree with TRBD2. CDR1 and CDR2 (germline): MNHEY, SVGEGT. The CDR3 contains 13 residues. V lost 5 bases to trimming and J lost 9 bases; unmatched junction nucleotides: 7. DNA for the CDR3: TGTGCCAGCAGTACTAGCGCGGAGGGTGAGCAGTTCTTC. Residues: CASSTSAEGEQFF.